This note documents a single T cell receptor (beta chain) sequence. Germline CDR1 reads LGHDT; CDR2 reads YNNKEL (reference sequence). The V and J ends lost 0 bases and 0 bases respectively, with 15 bases between them. This CDR3 comprises 19 residues. The data were taken from a study of blood T cell repertoires in COVID-19. Data came from immunoSEQ multiplex PCR; TCRdb stores just in-frame clones and leaves some out. Altogether 130,000 to 150,000 clones are present, about 86% being singletons, with the ten largest covering roughly 8%. The receptor was derived from a human donor in a cohort sampled during active COVID-19. The V call is TRBV3-1 (or the pseudogene TRBV3-2), the J call TRBJ2-6; a possible D gene is TRBD1 (6 bases). Specimen: peripheral blood. The chain's CDR3 is CASSQDPQGQGSGANVLTF. CDR3 sequence (DNA): TGTGCCAGCAGCCAAGATCCTCAGGGGCAGGGCTCTGGGGCCAACGTCCTGACTTTC.